The 2 T cell receptor beta chains below come from one sample, sequenced in a study of blood T cell repertoires in COVID-19. This table comes from immunoSEQ multiplex PCR, and its TCRdb copy is limited to in-frame clones, with some not included. The table shows a few hundred thousand clones, with roughly nine tenths occurring only once. Source material: peripheral blood. These receptors originate from a woman in her forties or fifties with COVID-19, enrolled during active disease.

This clone was observed a few times. The chain carries TRBV7-2 and TRBJ2-7, with D maybe TRBD1 (6 bases). The CDR3 consists of 14 residues. Germline V CDR1 and CDR2: SGHTA, FQGNSA. V was shortened by 1 base and J by 6 bases, with 13 bases between the two germline ends. In nucleotides, the CDR3 is TGTGCCAGCAGCTTAGTAGGGTTGGGGGCCGAGCAGTACTTC. Protein product: CASSLVGLGAEQYF.

V is TRBV9 and J is TRBJ2-1; D may be TRBD2 (6 bases). CDR3 length: 13 residues. V was pared by 2 bases and J by 7 bases, with 10 bases between. Germline CDR1 SGDLS, CDR2 YYNGEE. In DNA, the CDR3 is TGTGCCAGCAGCGTCCCTGGGGGGAATGAGCAGTTCTTC. It codes for CASSVPGGNEQFF.